A selection of T cell receptor beta chains follows, all from one sample in a study of T-cell reconstitution after alpha-beta-depleted transplantation in children. MiXCR, run by TCRdb on the PCR reads, gives a single entry per CDR3 protein. The data hold 120,000 to 150,000 distinct CDR3 sequences, with 8.8% observed a single time. Sequenced material: PBMCs, mostly from graft donor cells, taken 180 days after TCRalphabeta/CD19-depleted stem cell transplant. The receptor source for this set is a female patient aged 2-9 years who had a stem cell transplant for congenital amegakaryocytic thrombocytopenia, so the T cells may come from the graft donor. CDR3s leave out the opening cysteine and the closing phenylalanine or tryptophan. Fields, in order: V gene, CDR3 protein.

TRBV24-1,ATTEGWNSYNEQF
TRBV20-1,SARGTTNYGYT
TRBV28,ASSYPLAGEYNEQF
TRBV28,ASSLPGQANPEAF
TRBV12-3/TRBV12-4,ASSRWLRDDRADTQY
TRBV2,ASRRGLQETQY
TRBV11-2,ASKVAGGREQY
TRBV20-1,SARGGVRMNTEAF
TRBV11-3,ASSLGGRSGDTQY
TRBV12-3/TRBV12-4,ASSWVAAIDTQY
TRBV7-6,ASSLTPTSAVYEQY
TRBV12-3/TRBV12-4,ASRGDHFYGYT
TRBV6-5,ASSFQTGRSGNTIY
TRBV30,AWSTRDSRY
TRBV20-1,SASSGSNEQY
TRBV14,ASSLQSNQPQH
TRBV12-3/TRBV12-4,ASSPRGLGEQY
TRBV7-8,ASSPLGGYNEQF
TRBV28,ASSFYQSIYEQY
TRBV6-1,ASSKLAGSFYEQY
TRBV12-3/TRBV12-4,ASSRTGGTEAF
TRBV15,ATSRAGTENQPQH
TRBV7-6,ASSLVQGSYNEQF
TRBV12-3/TRBV12-4,ASRPTNTDYEQY
TRBV19,ASRTQGASNQPQH
TRBV29-1,SVEGDSSEVNTEAF
TRBV5-1,ASSPGTGLTEAF
TRBV14,ASSQDIRHRAPDTQY
TRBV14,ASSQDVAVEGYT
TRBV6-5,ASSYSGLAGAQQY
TRBV7-2,ASSLVGEGGTDTQY
TRBV5-6,ASSLAGSLGINEKLF
TRBV7-2,ASSPSGSSYNEQF
TRBV3-1,ASSPEASYEQY
TRBV4-1,ASSQLDRGWREQY
TRBV27,ASSRDRMNTGELF
TRBV4-1,ASSQDLGTQY
TRBV6-1,ASSTSLVRGNTEAF